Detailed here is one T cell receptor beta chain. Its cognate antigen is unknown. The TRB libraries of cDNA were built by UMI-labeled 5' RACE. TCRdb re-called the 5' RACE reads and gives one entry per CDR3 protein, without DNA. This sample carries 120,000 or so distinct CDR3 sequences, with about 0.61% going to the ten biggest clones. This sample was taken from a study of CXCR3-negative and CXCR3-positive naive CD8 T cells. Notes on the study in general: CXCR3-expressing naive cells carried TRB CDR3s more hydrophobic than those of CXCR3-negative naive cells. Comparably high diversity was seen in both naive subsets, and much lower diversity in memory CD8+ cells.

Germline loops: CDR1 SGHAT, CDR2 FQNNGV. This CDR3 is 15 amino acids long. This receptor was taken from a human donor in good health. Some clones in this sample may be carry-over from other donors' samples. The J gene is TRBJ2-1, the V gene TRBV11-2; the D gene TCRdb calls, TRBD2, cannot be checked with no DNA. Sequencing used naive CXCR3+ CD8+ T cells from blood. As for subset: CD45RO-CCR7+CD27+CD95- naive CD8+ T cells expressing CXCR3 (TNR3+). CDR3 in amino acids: CASSLRGRALDEQFF.